This T cell receptor (beta chain) is drawn from a study of stem cell transplantation in POMP-related autoinflammatory disease. Overall study: Hypothesis: faulty thymoproteasomes impair CD8+ T-cell selection, skewing TRB repertoires. Pre-transplant patients had naive-skewed CD4+ T cells and few CD8+ T cells.

Points from the study as a whole: PRAID patients trended toward lower TRB diversity and higher clonality in all analyzed T-cell subsets.

CDR1 and CDR2 from the germline V gene are LGHDT and YNNKEL (reference sequence). The V and J ends lost 0 bases and 3 bases respectively, with 17 bases between them. This CDR3 region has 17 residues. This clone has just one count. As yet, its antigen is unknown. The repertoire was sequenced with immunoSEQ multiplex PCR; TCRdb's copy has only in-frame clones and lacks some. This sample carries about 68,000 clones, approximately 91% of them seen once, and the ten largest clones take about 0.7%. The sequence was collected from a human patient with POMP-related autoinflammation and immune dysregulation (PRAID). Some T cells may be provided by the graft donor. The sample here was CD4+ T cells from PBMCs, taken after stem cell transplantation. This sequence joins TRBV3-1 (or the pseudogene TRBV3-2) and TRBJ1-2; D is unresolved. CDR3 loop: CASSQDNLRPGDYGYTF. Here the CDR3 DNA reads TGTGCCAGCAGCCAAGATAATCTTCGGCCAGGCGACTATGGCTACACCTTC.